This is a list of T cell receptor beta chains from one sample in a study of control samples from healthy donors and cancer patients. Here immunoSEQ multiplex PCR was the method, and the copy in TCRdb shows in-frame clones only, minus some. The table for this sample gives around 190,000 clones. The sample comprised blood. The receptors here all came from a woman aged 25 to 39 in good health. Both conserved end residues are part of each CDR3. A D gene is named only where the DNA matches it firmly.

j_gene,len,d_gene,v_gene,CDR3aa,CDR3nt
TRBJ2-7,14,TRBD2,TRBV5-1,CASSLGTGRGEQYF,TGCGCCAGCAGCTTGGGGACTGGGAGGGGAGAGCAGTACTTC
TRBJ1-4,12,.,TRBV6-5,CASRKGGEKLFF,TGTGCCAGCCGGAAAGGGGGAGAAAAACTGTTTTTT
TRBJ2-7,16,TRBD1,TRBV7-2,CASSLAHAGGKNEQYF,TGTGCCAGCAGCTTAGCGCACGCAGGGGGCAAGAACGAGCAGTACTTC
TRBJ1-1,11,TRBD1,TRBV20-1,CSGGGDSEAFF,TGCAGTGGAGGCGGGGACAGTGAAGCTTTCTTT
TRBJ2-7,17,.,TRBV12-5,CAICCTTIGLTGYEQYF,TGTGCTATATGCTGTACGACGATCGGACTGACTGGCTACGAGCAGTACTTC
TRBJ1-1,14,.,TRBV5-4,CASSFARMNTEAFF,TGTGCCAGCAGCTTCGCCCGAATGAACACTGAAGCTTTCTTT
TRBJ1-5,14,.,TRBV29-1,CSVVWGGSNQPQHF,TGCAGCGTTGTCTGGGGTGGTAGCAATCAGCCCCAGCATTTT
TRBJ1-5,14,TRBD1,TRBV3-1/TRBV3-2,CASSPGTGTQPQHF,TGTGCCAGCAGCCCAGGGACAGGGACTCAGCCCCAGCATTTT
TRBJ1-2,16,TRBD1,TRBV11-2,CASSSGQGYPLYGYTF,TGTGCCAGCAGCTCGGGACAGGGTTACCCCCTCTATGGCTACACCTTC
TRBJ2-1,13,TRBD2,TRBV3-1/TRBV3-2,CASSQDPSGEQFF,TGTGCCAGCAGCCAAGACCCTAGCGGTGAGCAGTTCTTC
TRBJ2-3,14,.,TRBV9,CASSVPGGMITQYF,TGTGCCAGCAGCGTCCCCGGGGGTATGATTACGCAGTATTTT
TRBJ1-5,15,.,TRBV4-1,CASSQQDYSNQPQHF,TGCGCCAGCAGCCAACAGGATTATAGCAATCAGCCCCAGCATTTT
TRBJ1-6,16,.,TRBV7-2,CASSLAGAPVRSPLHF,TGTGCCAGCAGCTTAGCGGGGGCCCCTGTTCGGTCACCCCTCCACTTT
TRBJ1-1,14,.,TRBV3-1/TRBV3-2,CASSYQPMNTEAFF,TGTGCCAGCAGCTATCAACCTATGAACACTGAAGCTTTCTTT